The present T cell receptor (beta chain) was sequenced within a study of T cell clones after liver transplantation. The data were produced by immunoSEQ multiplex PCR, yet TCRdb's version contains in-frame clones alone and is incomplete. The data hold 20,000 to 30,000 clones, with approximately 68% observed a single time. The V and J ends lost 1 base and 3 bases, in that order; junction bases with no gene match: 2. The germline CDR1 and CDR2 sequences are SGHTA and FQGNSA. CDR3 length equals 15 residues. Findings and caveats of the study: Low donor cell numbers restricted donor-reactive repertoire measurement in a couple of subjects.

Only a few counts were recorded for this clone. Its cognate antigen is unknown. This rearrangement joins TRBV7-2 to TRBJ2-3; 9 positions agree with TRBD1. The source material was CD4+ T cells from blood, sampled before liver transplant. The source of this sequence is a human donor who received a liver transplant. The CDR3: CASSLEGQGTDTQYF. CDR3 DNA sequence: TGTGCCAGCAGCTTAGAAGGACAGGGGACAGATACGCAGTATTTT. Using reference TRBV7-2 and TRBJ2-3 for the parts outside the CDR3, the full variable domain is GAGVSQSPSNKVTEKGKDVELRCDPISGHTALYWYRQSLGQGLEFLIYFQGNSAPDKSGLPSDRFSAERTGGSVSTLTIQRTQQEDSAVYLCASSLEGQGTDTQYFGPGTRLTVL.